This section outlines one T cell receptor beta chain sequence together with its context. The antigen is not known. The CDR3 covers 14 residues. Looked up from germline, CDR1 is MGHDK and CDR2 is SYGVNS. Between the trimmed V and J ends, which lost 1 base and 2 bases, there was a span of 6 bases. The sample belongs to a study of OX40 agonist ivuxolimab in advanced cancers. Broader study findings: Among the lowest peripheral clonal expansion occurred in 0.1-3.0 mg/kg partial responders. At doses 0.1 to 3.0 mg/kg, CD4+ and CD8+ clones expanded.

Method: immunoSEQ multiplex PCR; TCRdb's copy keeps in-frame clones and lacks some. The table lists roughly 80,000 clones, 86% of them singletons. The clonotype comes from an adult with an advanced solid tumor such as melanoma, head and neck, liver or kidney cancer. The rearrangement joins TRBV25-1 to TRBJ1-3, with D possibly being TRBD1 (5 bases). Material: CD4+ or CD8+ T cells sorted from blood, obtained in a trial of the OX40 agonist ivuxolimab. The CDR3 DNA reads TGTGCCAGCAGTGAATCAGGGCCTGGAAACACCATATATTTT. Encoded protein: CASSESGPGNTIYF.